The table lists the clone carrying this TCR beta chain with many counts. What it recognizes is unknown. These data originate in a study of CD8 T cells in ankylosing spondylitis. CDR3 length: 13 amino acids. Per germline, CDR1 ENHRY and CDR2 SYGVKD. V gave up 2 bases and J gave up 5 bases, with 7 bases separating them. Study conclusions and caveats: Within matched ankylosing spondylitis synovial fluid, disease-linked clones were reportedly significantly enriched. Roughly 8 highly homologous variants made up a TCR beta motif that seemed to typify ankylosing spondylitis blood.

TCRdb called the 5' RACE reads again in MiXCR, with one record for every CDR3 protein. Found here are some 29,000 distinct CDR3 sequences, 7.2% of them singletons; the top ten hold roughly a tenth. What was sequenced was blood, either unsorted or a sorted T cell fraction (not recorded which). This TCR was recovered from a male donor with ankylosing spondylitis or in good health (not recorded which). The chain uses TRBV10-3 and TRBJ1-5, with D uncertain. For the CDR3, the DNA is TGTGCCATCAGTGAGGAACCCCATCAGCCCCAGCATTTT. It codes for CAISEEPHQPQHF.